The rows below give T cell receptor beta chains drawn from one sample of a study of CD8 T cells in ankylosing spondylitis. MiXCR, applied by TCRdb to the 5' RACE reads, yields one record per CDR3 protein. The data contain some 240,000 distinct CDR3 sequences, 15% to 20% of them singletons. Specimen: blood, either unsorted or a sorted T cell fraction (not recorded which). These receptor sequences come from a male donor with ankylosing spondylitis or in good health (not recorded which). Each CDR3 is given with its conserved first and last residue. A clone size is listed for some rows: how often the clone was seen (once, few, many), or a class if it is expanded.

size: -
V: TRBV3-1
CDR3: CASSNVFPSGAQETQYF

size: -
V: TRBV5-3
CDR3: CARGPAAGSGYNEQFF

size: -
V: TRBV10-3
CDR3: CAISESSGAAYEQYF

size: -
V: TRBV29-1
CDR3: CSVEDGRGREGLSSYEQYF

size: many
V: TRBV29-1
CDR3: CSLALADFETQYF

size: -
V: TRBV7-9
CDR3: CAIFPGRDGEDTQYF

size: few
V: TRBV27
CDR3: CASSLAGVGSPLHF

size: few
V: TRBV12-3/TRBV12-4
CDR3: CASTDRAQETQYF

size: -
V: TRBV12-3/TRBV12-4
CDR3: CASSLDGDNKQFF

size: few
V: TRBV5-6
CDR3: CASIKGGSLKDTQYF

size: -
V: TRBV20-1
CDR3: CSAKKLDSYEQYF

size: -
V: TRBV5-1
CDR3: CASSLVVGGELFF

size: -
V: TRBV4-3
CDR3: CASSQDPQAHEQFF

size: -
V: TRBV28
CDR3: CASSSGTGGSTDTQYF

size: few
V: TRBV7-2
CDR3: CASSLELPLTYNEQFF

size: -
V: TRBV29-1
CDR3: CSIRQGRYEQYF

size: -
V: TRBV11-2
CDR3: CASSELAASTDTQYF

size: few
V: TRBV7-6
CDR3: CASSLAYGRYEQYF

size: few
V: TRBV20-1
CDR3: CSAISGQGEPSGEQYF

size: -
V: TRBV11-2
CDR3: CASSLGGGRALSYNEQFF

size: -
V: TRBV5-1
CDR3: CASSSGQSAYEQYF

size: -
V: TRBV6-5
CDR3: CASSYGTAGYNEQFF

size: many
V: TRBV29-1
CDR3: CSVGMASGSYEQYF